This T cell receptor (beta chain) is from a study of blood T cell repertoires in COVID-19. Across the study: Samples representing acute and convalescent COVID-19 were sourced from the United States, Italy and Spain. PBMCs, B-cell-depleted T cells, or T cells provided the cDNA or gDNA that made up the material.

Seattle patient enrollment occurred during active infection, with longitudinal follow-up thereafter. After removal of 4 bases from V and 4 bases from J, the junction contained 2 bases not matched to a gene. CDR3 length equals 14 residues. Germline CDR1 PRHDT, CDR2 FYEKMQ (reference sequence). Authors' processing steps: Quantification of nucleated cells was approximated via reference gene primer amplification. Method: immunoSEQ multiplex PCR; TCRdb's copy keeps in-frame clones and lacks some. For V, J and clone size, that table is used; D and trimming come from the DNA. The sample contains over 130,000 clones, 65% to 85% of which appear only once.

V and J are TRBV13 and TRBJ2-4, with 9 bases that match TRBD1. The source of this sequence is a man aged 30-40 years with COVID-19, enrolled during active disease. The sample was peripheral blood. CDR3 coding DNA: TGTGCCAGCAGCTCAGGACAGGGGAAAAACATTCAGTACTTC. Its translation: CASSSGQGKNIQYF.